The clone carrying this T cell receptor beta chain was counted only a few times. Its antigen remains unknown. These data come from a study of cytomegalovirus exposure and HLA in healthy donors. As for the study in general: Previous work identified roughly 110 million unique TCR beta sequences from around 170 million T cells.

It was with 60 Vbeta and 13 Jbeta primers that the PCR ran. Assay: immunoSEQ multiplex PCR; the TCRdb copy retains only in-frame clones and omits some. The data contain around 120,000 clones, over 65% of them singletons. Whole-study findings and limits: Data from an earlier analysis indicated that most TCR beta V segments were productive either about 90% or about 30% of the time. The study designated 150 or so TCR beta chains cytomegalovirus-associated. Donors were assumed by presence/absence analyses to have roughly uniform sequencing depth.

From germline, CDR1 is SGHTA and CDR2 FQGTGA. V was pared by 5 bases and J by 2 bases, with 11 bases between. The CDR3 runs 14 residues. The chain recombines TRBV7-3 with TRBJ2-3, with D perhaps matching TRBD1 (7 bases). Sequenced sample: PBMCs. The source is a woman aged 40 to 49 in good health and CMV-seropositive. CDR3 DNA sequence: TGTGCCAGCAGCCCAGGGGGGTACACAGATACGCAGTATTTT. Its translation: CASSPGGYTDTQYF.